This entry lists 13 T cell receptor beta chains sequenced from one sample in a study of Tregs in tolerant kidney transplant recipients. Repertoires were generated with immunoSEQ multiplex PCR, while TCRdb's copy carries only in-frame clones and drops some. The sample table includes under 35,000 clones. The nonmyeloablative bone marrow transplants came from related graft donors, with transient mixed chimerism. The material was CD4+ T cells from blood (PBMCs), obtained 24 months after the transplant. These receptors were collected from a human patient who received a combined kidney and bone marrow transplant. Some of the T cells might come from the graft donor.

With regard to this clone: The CDR3 is cut off 3 residues early in the read; its end comes from the germline J gene. The chain is built from TRBV5-1 and TRBJ2-2; D possibly corresponds to TRBD1 (5 bases). Trimming shortened V by 0 bases and J by 4 bases, and 16 bases separated the two germline ends. Germline V lookup: CDR1 SGHRS, CDR2 YFSETQ. The CDR3 loop spans 17 amino acids. CDR3 DNA (partial): TGCGCCAGCAGCTTGGCCTTTGGGGAAAGGGGCACCGGGGAG. Translating gives CASSLAFGERGTGE. The CDR3, in full, reads CASSLAFGERGTGELFF. The variable domain in full, with the rest retrieved from reference TRBV5-1 and TRBJ2-2, is KAGVTQTPRYLIKTRGQQVTLSCSPISGHRSVSWYQQTPGQGLQFLFEYFSETQRNKGNFPGRFSGRQFSNSRSEMNVSTLELGDSALYLCASSLAFGERGTGELFFGEGSRLTVL.

In regard to this clone: The observed sequence ends 3 residues before the CDR3 terminus, with the missing tail filled in from the germline J gene. This sequence joins TRBV7-2 and TRBJ2-3; the D is unclear. CDR1 SGHTA and CDR2 FQGNSA come from the germline V gene. Trimming stripped 5 bases from V and 6 bases from J, with 12 bases between. The CDR3 extends over 13 amino acids. The CDR3 reads CASSPLMGDTQYF. The sequenced CDR3 bases are TGTGCCAGCAGCCCCCTTATGGGCGATACG.

A word on this clone: The CDR3 is cut off 3 residues early in the read; its end comes from the germline J gene. The chain combines TRBV6-2 or TRBV6-3 with TRBJ2-7; 7 bases are shared with TRBD1. This CDR3 region has 13 residues. In germline, CDR1 is MNHEY, CDR2 SVGEGT. J lost 6 bases, V lost 5 bases, and 7 bases had no gene match. The CDR3 DNA, read in part, is TGTGCCAGCAGTACCCGAAACAGGGGCGAG. As protein: CASSTRNRGE. The CDR3, in full, reads CASSTRNRGEQYF.

On this clone itself: The read comes to an end 3 residues before the CDR3 does, leaving the germline J gene to fill in the end. The rearrangement uses TRBV20-1 and TRBJ2-7; 8 bases line up with TRBD2. The ends lost 4 bases at V and 4 bases at J; junction bases unmatched: 12. There are 15 residues in the CDR3. The germline V gene has CDR1 DFQATT and CDR2 SNEGSKA (reference sequence). The CDR3 DNA, read in part, is TGCAGTGCTAAAGACGGAAGCGGGAGCCTTTACGAG. Encoded protein: CSAKDGSGSLYE. The complete CDR3 sequence is CSAKDGSGSLYEQYF.

As for this clone: The read terminates 3 residues before the CDR3 end, so the remaining end is supplied by the germline J gene. The chain uses TRBV6-1 and TRBJ2-7; D possibly corresponds to TRBD1 (6 bases). Looked up from germline, CDR1 is MNHNS and CDR2 is SASEGT. The CDR3 is 15 residues long. V lost 1 base to trimming and J lost 0 bases, with 10 bases between them. CDR3 in amino acids: CASSEGVGASYEQYF. The CDR3 bases that were read are TGTGCCAGCAGTGAAGGGGTGGGGGCCTCCTACGAG.

For this clone: The CDR3 end falls 3 residues outside the read, so it is completed with the germline J gene. The V and J genes are TRBV7-3 and TRBJ2-3; 13 bases match TRBD2. The CDR3 has 16 residues. Losses at the gene ends were 5 bases for V and 5 bases for J; bases not matched to a gene: 7. Germline CDR1 is SGHTA and CDR2 is FQGTGA. CDR3 bases read: TGTGCCAGCAGCATTGGGACTAGCGGGAAGCTAGATACG. This sequence encodes CASSIGTSGKLDT. The entire CDR3 is CASSIGTSGKLDTQYF.

Of note for this clone: The CDR3 end lies 3 residues beyond the end of the read and is filled in from the germline J gene. The genes are TRBV30 and TRBJ2-1; 8 bases fit TRBD2. This CDR3 contains 14 residues. V gave up 2 bases and J gave up 5 bases; unmatched junction bases: 5. Germline V gene sequence: CDR1 GTSNPN, CDR2 SVGIG (reference sequence). Partial CDR3 DNA: TGTGCCTGGAGTACGACTAGCGCTCACAATGAG. It specifies CAWSTTSAHNE. The CDR3 reads in full as CAWSTTSAHNEQFF.

As to this clone: Read data end 3 residues before the CDR3 end; the end is taken from the germline J gene. The chain employs TRBV20-1 and TRBJ2-2, with 16 bases that match TRBD2. The V segment lost 3 bases and the J segment 4 bases; nucleotides outside the gene matches: 5. The CDR3 runs to 17 residues. Germline lookup yields CDR1 DFQATT and CDR2 SNEGSKA (reference sequence). The CDR3: CSARGLAGGPVTGELFF. The sequenced CDR3 bases are TGCAGTGCTAGGGGACTAGCGGGAGGGCCGGTCACCGGGGAG.

Comment on this clone: Read sequence stops 3 residues before the CDR3 end, and the germline J gene provides the missing end. The chain couples TRBV20-1 to TRBJ1-4; D call uncertain. Germline-derived CDR1 and CDR2 are DFQATT and SNEGSKA (reference sequence). V gave up 4 bases and J gave up 7 bases, with 13 bases separating them. The CDR3 sequence is 13 residues long. Partial CDR3 DNA: TGCAGTGCTACGGACTATGGGCGTGAAAAA. It specifies CSATDYGREK. The complete CDR3 reads CSATDYGREKLFF.

Its frequency marks this clone as medium-sized (0.01 to 0.1%). The read terminates 3 residues ahead of where the CDR3 ends, so the germline J gene completes it. This chain links TRBV20-1 with TRBJ2-3; 12 positions agree with TRBD2. V was clipped by 3 bases and J by 4 bases; unmatched bases: 2. This CDR3 comprises 14 residues. CDR1 is DFQATT and CDR2 is SNEGSKA in the germline V gene (reference sequence). The CDR3 spells CSASTSGRPDTQYF. The part of the CDR3 DNA that was read is TGCAGTGCTAGCACTAGCGGGAGGCCAGATACG.

For this clone: The read gets to within 3 residues of the CDR3 end, and the germline J gene fills in the rest. This chain joins TRBV30 and TRBJ2-7; D is perhaps TRBD1 (6 bases). CDR3 size: 15 residues. Trimming left V 4 bases short and J 0 bases short, with 16 bases between. The germline gives CDR1 GTSNPN, CDR2 SVGIG (reference sequence). The CDR3 DNA, read in part, is TGTGCCTGGAACACGCCTTACAGGGCCTCCTACGAG. Translated, it gives CAWNTPYRASYE. In full, the CDR3 is CAWNTPYRASYEQYF.

Details on this clone: The read terminates 3 residues ahead of where the CDR3 ends, so the germline J gene completes it. The V gene is TRBV18, the J gene TRBJ2-5; the D gene is possibly TRBD2 (6 bases). The CDR3 extends over 14 amino acids. Germline CDR1 reads KGHSH; CDR2 reads LQKENI. Trimming stripped 1 base from V and 2 bases from J, with 8 bases between. CDR3 DNA (partial): TGTGCCAGCTCACCACGACTAGGACAAGAGACC. Protein product: CASSPRLGQET. The CDR3 in its entirety is CASSPRLGQETQYF.

Note on this clone: The CDR3 end lies 3 residues beyond the end of the read and is filled in from the germline J gene. The V and J genes are TRBV11-2 and TRBJ2-7; D unclear. CDR3 length: 13 amino acids. Trimming took off 2 bases at V and 3 bases at J, with 8 bases between the two ends. Germline assignment: CDR1 SGHAT and CDR2 FQNNGV. CDR3 DNA, as far as it was read: TGTGCCAGCAGCTTAAGGGTTAACTACGAG. Residues: CASSLRVNYE. The full CDR3 sequence reads CASSLRVNYEQYF.